This T cell receptor (beta chain) was sequenced during a study of blood T cells in healthy people across ages. Study conclusions and caveats: CMV status of donors was not determined, possibly confounding expanded clonotype changes. Age showed a roughly linear inverse relationship with TCR beta diversity per million T cells.

From germline, CDR1 is MNHEY and CDR2 SMNVEV (reference sequence). With 2 bases clipped from V and 9 bases from J, the junction kept 7 bases outside the gene matches. The CDR3 is made up of 14 amino acids. This clonotype was detected many times. Its antigen is undetermined. Sample-barcoded 5' priming and a J-beta primer mix drove a second PCR of roughly 6 to 12 cycles. TCRdb re-called the 5' RACE reads with MiXCR, one entry per CDR3 protein. The profile shows 600,000 or so distinct CDR3 sequences, about 30% of them singletons. It was approximately 10 milliliters of peripheral blood that were drawn from each donor.

The TCR originated in an elderly woman in good health. The V gene is TRBV27, the J gene TRBJ1-2; TRBD1 matches 9 bases. Sequenced material: blood. In nucleotides, the CDR3 is TGTGCCAGCAGTTTAAAGGGACAGGGCATTAGCTACACCTTC. Its translation: CASSLKGQGISYTF.